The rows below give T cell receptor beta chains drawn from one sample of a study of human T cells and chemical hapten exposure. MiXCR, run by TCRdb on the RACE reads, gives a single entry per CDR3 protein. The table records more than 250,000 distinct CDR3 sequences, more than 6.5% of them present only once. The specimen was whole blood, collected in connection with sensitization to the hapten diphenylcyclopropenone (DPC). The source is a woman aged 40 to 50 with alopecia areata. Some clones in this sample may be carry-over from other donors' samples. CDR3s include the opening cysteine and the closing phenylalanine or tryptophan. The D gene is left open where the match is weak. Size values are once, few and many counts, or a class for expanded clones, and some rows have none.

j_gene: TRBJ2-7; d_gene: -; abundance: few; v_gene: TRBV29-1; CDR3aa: CSVVYRSFSYEQYF; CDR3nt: TGCAGCGTCGTTTACAGGAGTTTCTCCTACGAGCAGTACTTC
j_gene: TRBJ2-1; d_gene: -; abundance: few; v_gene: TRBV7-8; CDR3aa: CASSSTGGTYNEQFF; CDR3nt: TGTGCCAGCAGCTCGACTGGCGGTACTTACAATGAGCAGTTCTTC
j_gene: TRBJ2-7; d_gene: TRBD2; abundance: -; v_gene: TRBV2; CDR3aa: CASSPERELYEQYF; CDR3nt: TGTGCCAGCAGTCCAGAGCGGGAGCTATACGAGCAGTACTTC
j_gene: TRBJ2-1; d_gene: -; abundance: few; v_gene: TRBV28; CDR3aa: CASSPHVDNEQFF; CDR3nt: TGTGCCAGCAGTCCACATGTTGACAATGAGCAGTTCTTC
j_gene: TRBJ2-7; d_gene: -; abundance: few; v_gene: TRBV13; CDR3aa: CASSPGPPGSYEQYF; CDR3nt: TGTGCCAGCAGCCCGGGGCCGCCTGGATCCTACGAGCAGTACTTC
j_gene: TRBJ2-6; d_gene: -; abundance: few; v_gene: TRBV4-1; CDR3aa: CASSPLMRPGGVSGANVLTF; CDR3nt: TGCGCCAGCAGCCCCCTAATGAGGCCAGGAGGCGTCTCTGGGGCCAACGTCCTGACTTTC
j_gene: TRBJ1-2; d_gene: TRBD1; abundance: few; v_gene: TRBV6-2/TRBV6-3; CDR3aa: CASSPTGGRAHGYTF; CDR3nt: TGTGCCAGCAGTCCGACAGGGGGCCGCGCGCATGGCTACACCTTC
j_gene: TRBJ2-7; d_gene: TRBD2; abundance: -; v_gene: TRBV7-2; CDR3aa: CASSLAGGNYEQYF; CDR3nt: TGTGCCAGCAGCCTAGCGGGAGGGAACTACGAGCAGTACTTC
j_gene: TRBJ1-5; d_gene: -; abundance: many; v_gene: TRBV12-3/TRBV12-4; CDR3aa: CATQQGNQPQHF; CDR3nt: TGTGCCACACAACAGGGCAATCAGCCCCAGCATTTT
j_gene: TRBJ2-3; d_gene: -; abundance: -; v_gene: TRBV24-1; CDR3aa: CATSDFGGLSTDTQYF; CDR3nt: TGTGCCACCAGTGATTTTGGGGGTTTAAGCACAGATACGCAGTATTTT
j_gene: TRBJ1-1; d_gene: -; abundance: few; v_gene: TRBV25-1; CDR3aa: CASSPRTALNTEAFF; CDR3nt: TGTGCCAGCAGCCCCCGGACAGCCCTGAACACTGAAGCTTTCTTT
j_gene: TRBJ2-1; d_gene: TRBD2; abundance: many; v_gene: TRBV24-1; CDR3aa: CATSDLGGTSGNEQFF; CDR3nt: TGTGCCACCAGTGATTTGGGAGGGACTAGCGGGAATGAGCAGTTCTTC
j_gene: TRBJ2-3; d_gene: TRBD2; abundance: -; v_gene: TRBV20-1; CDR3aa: CSARLAGEGDTQYF; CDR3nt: TGCAGTGCCAGACTAGCCGGAGAGGGAGATACGCAGTATTTT
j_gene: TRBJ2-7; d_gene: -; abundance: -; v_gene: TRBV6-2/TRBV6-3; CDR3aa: CASSSDWSSYEQYF; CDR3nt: TGTGCCAGCAGTTCAGACTGGAGCTCCTACGAGCAGTACTTC
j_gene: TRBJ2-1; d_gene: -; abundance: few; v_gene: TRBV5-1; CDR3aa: CASSFEGRAYEEQFF; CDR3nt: TGCGCCAGCAGCTTTGAGGGGCGCGCGTATGAAGAGCAGTTCTTC
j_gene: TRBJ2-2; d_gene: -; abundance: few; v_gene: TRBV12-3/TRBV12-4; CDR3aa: CASSYAGPNTGELFF; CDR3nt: TGTGCCAGCAGTTATGCGGGCCCTAACACCGGGGAGCTGTTTTTT
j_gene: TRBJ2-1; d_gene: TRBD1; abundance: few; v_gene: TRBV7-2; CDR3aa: CASSRTGESYNEQFF; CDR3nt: TGTGCCAGCAGCCGTACAGGGGAGTCCTACAATGAGCAGTTCTTC
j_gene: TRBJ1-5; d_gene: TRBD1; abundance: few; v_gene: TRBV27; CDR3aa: CASKQGQGLQPQHF; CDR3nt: TGTGCCAGCAAACAGGGACAGGGACTTCAGCCCCAGCATTTT
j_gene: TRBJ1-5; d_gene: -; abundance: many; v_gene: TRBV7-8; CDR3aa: CASSFTLQQPQHF; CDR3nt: TGTGCCAGCAGCTTCACCCTCCAGCAGCCCCAGCATTTT
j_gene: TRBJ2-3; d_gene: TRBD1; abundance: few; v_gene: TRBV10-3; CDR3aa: CAITSRTGGVDTDTQYF; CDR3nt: TGTGCCATCACCAGCCGTACAGGGGGCGTCGACACAGATACGCAGTATTTT
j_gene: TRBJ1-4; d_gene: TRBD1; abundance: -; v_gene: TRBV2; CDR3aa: CATSRTGEEKLFF; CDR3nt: TGTGCCACCTCACGAACAGGGGAAGAAAAACTGTTTTTT
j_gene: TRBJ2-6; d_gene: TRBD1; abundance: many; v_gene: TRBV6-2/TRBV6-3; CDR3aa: CASSSATGGYGANVLTF; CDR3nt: TGTGCCAGCAGTTCGGCGACAGGGGGCTATGGGGCCAACGTCCTGACTTTC